The entry below describes one T cell receptor (beta chain). The antigen is unknown. None of the donors, who were healthy HIV-negative adults, had recently had acute infections or vaccinations. Into CD45RA+ naive and CD45RA-negative memory subsets, the CD4+ cells were split. The table came from immunoSEQ multiplex PCR; TCRdb's copy has only in-frame clones and leaves some out. The profile shows 2 million to 2.5 million clones, around 95% of them singletons. The data originate from a study of shared clonotypes between healthy human individuals. Study-level results: A handful of donors showed sharing of around 5% of naive CD4 clonotypes.

The CDR3 totals 16 residues. Germline-derived CDR1 and CDR2 are SGHTA and FQGNSA. The ends were cut back, 3 bases at V and 4 bases at J, with 18 bases in the middle. V gene TRBV7-2 combines with J gene TRBJ1-2; tentatively, D is TRBD1 (6 bases). The sequence came from a young man in good health. The sequenced sample was naive CD4+ T cells sorted from blood. Sample subset: CD45RA+ positively selected. Here the CDR3 reads CASSLSATGTSYGYTF. Here the CDR3 DNA reads TGTGCCAGCAGCTTGTCTGCTACCGGGACATCCTATGGCTACACCTTC.